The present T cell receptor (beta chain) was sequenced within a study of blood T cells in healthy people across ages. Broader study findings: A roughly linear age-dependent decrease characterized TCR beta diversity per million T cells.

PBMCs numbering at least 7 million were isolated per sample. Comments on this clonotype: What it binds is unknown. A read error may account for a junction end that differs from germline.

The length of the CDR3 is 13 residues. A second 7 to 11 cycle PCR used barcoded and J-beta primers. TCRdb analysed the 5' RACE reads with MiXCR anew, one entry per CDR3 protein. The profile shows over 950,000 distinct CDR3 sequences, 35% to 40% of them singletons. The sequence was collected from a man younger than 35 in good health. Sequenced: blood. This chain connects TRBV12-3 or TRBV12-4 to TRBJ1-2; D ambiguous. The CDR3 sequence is CASILLQNYGYTF. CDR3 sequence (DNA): TGTGCCAGCATTTTACTTCAGAACTATGGCTACACCTTC.